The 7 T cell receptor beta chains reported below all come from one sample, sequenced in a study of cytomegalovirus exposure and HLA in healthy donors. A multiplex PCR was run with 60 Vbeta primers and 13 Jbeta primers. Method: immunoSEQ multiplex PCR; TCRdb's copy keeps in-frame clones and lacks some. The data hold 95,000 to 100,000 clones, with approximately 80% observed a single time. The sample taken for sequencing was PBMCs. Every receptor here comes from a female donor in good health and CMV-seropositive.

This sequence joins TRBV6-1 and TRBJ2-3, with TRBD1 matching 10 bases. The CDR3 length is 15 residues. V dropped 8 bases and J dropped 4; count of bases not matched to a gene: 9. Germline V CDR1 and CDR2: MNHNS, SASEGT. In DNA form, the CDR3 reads TGTGCCAGCGGGGGGGAGACAGGGGGCTCAGATACGCAGTATTTT. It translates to CASGGETGGSDTQYF.

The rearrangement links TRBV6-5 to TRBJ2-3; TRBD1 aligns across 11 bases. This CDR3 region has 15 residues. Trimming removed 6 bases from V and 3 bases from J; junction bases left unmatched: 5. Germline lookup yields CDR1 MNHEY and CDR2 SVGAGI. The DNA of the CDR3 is TGTGCCAGCAGACGGACAGGGGGCTGGACAGATACGCAGTATTTT. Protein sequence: CASRRTGGWTDTQYF.

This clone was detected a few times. CDR3 sequence reads: CASTQGCEAFF. The CDR3 DNA reads as TGTGCCAGCACCCAGGGGTGCGAAGCTTTCTTT. The rearrangement uses TRBV6-5 and TRBJ1-1, with a weak D call TRBD1 (6 bases). The CDR3 runs 11 residues. Per germline, CDR1 MNHEY and CDR2 SVGAGI. Trimming left V 7 bases short and J 8 bases short, with 11 bases between.

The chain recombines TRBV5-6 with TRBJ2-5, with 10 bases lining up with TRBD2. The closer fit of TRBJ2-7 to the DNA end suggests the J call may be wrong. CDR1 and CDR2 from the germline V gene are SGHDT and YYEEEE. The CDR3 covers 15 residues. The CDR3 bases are TGTGCCAGCAGCTCTCAGCGGGAGGGCCTTCCCGAGCAGTACTTC. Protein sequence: CASSSQREGLPEQYF.

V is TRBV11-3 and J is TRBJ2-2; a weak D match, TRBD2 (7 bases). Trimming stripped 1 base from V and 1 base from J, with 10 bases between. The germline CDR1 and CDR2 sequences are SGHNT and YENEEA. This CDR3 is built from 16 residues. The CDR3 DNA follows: TGTGCCAGCAGCTTAGGCGGGGGCGGGAACACCGGGGAGCTGTTTTTT. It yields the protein CASSLGGGGNTGELFF.

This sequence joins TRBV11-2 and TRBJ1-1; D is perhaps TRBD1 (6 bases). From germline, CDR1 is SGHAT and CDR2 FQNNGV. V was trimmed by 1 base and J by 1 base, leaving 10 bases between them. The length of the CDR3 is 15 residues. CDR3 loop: CASSLGGRQNTEAFF. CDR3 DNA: TGTGCCAGCAGCTTAGGGGGGCGTCAGAACACTGAAGCTTTCTTT.

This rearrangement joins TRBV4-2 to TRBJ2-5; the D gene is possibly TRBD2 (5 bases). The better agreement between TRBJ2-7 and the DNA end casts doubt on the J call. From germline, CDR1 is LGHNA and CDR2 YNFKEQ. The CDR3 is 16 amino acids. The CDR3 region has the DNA TGTGCCAGCAGCCAAGAGGTGAGCGGAGCATCCTACGAGCAGTACTTC. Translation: CASSQEVSGASYEQYF.